Following are 19 T cell receptor beta chains from one sample sequenced in a study of T-cell reconstitution after alpha-beta-depleted transplantation in children. Construction of the TCRbeta library involved unique molecular identifiers. MiXCR was run by TCRdb on the PCR reads, yielding one entry per CDR3 protein. Here the sample spans around 200,000 distinct CDR3 sequences, roughly 6.8% being singletons. This specimen was PBMCs from the stem cell graft donor, taken from the stem cell graft. These receptor sequences come from a human donor who donated a stem cell graft to a child with Wiskott-Aldrich syndrome.

This clonotype turned up a few times. The chain combines TRBV18 with TRBJ2-7; tentatively, D is TRBD2 (5 bases). V gave up 4 bases and J gave up 0 bases, with 13 bases separating them. The CDR3 sequence is 15 residues long. Germline loops: CDR1 KGHSH, CDR2 LQKENI. DNA for the CDR3: TGTGCCAGCTCACTAACTAGAACGAGCTCCTACGAGCAGTACTTC. Translated: CASSLTRTSSYEQYF. Combining the CDR3 with reference TRBV18 and TRBJ2-7 gives the whole variable domain NAGVMQNPRHLVRRRGQEARLRCSPMKGHSHVYWYRQLPEEGLKFMVYLQKENIIDESGMPKERFSAEFPKEGPSILRIQQVVRGDSAAYFCASSLTRTSSYEQYFGPGTRLTVT.

This clonotype turned up a few times. The J gene is TRBJ2-3, the V gene TRBV28; possibly TRBD1 for D (6 bases). Trimming stripped 5 bases from V and 1 base from J, with 13 bases between. This CDR3 comprises 15 residues. CDR1 MDHEN and CDR2 SYDVKM come from the germline V gene. CDR3 in amino acids: CASSPIRQGTDTQYF. The DNA for the CDR3 is TGTGCCAGCAGTCCAATAAGACAGGGCACAGATACGCAGTATTTT.

The chain couples TRBV5-1 to TRBJ2-7; D unresolved. Germline V gene data show CDR1 as SGHRS and CDR2 as YFSETQ. V was pared by 0 bases and J by 6 bases, with 10 bases between. The CDR3 loop spans 13 amino acids. In nucleotides, the CDR3 is TGCGCCAGCAGCTTGGGAATAGCAGTCGAGCAGTACTTC. Residues: CASSLGIAVEQYF.

This clonotype has ten or more counts. The genes are TRBV12-3 or TRBV12-4 and TRBJ2-5; D is unclear. Between the trimmed V and J ends, which lost 0 bases and 6 bases, there was a span of 11 bases. CDR3 length equals 14 residues. The CDR3 region has the DNA TGTGCCAGCAGTTTAGCGCATGGTGGGAAGACCCAGTACTTC. It specifies CASSLAHGGKTQYF.

This clonotype occurred many times. The gene calls are TRBV20-1 and TRBJ2-5; 10 bases map to TRBD1. The CDR3 has 16 amino acids. V was pared by 2 bases and J by 4 bases, with 10 bases of the junction left unmatched. Germline-derived CDR1 and CDR2 are DFQATT and SNEGSKA (reference sequence). The CDR3 DNA reads TGCAGTGCTAGACAACAGACAGGGGGCGCTGGAGAGACCCAGTACTTC. Its translation is CSARQQTGGAGETQYF.

This clonotype was picked up many times. The chain is built from TRBV13 and TRBJ2-3; D is uncertain. CDR1 and CDR2 from the germline V gene are PRHDT and FYEKMQ (reference sequence). V lost 2 bases and J lost 0, with 6 bases in between. There are 14 residues in the CDR3. CDR3 in amino acids: CASSLLRSTDTQYF. Written as DNA, the CDR3 is TGTGCCAGCAGCTTATTGAGGAGCACAGATACGCAGTATTTT.

This clonotype was seen many times. The chain has TRBV24-1 and TRBJ2-5; D remains unclear. The CDR3 is 14 amino acids. The germline gives CDR1 KGHDR, CDR2 SFDVKD. V lost 3 bases and J lost 1, with 8 bases in between. The CDR3 region is CATSDPVLQETQYF. CDR3 DNA sequence: TGTGCCACCAGTGATCCTGTCCTCCAAGAGACCCAGTACTTC.

This clonotype showed up many times. This rearrangement joins TRBV20-1 to TRBJ1-5; 7 positions match TRBD1. This CDR3 contains 16 residues. V shed 6 bases, J shed 0 bases, and the junction held 11 bases outside the gene matches. Germline assignment: CDR1 DFQATT and CDR2 SNEGSKA (reference sequence). The CDR3 nucleotides read TGCAGTGCCAGTGGGGAGGGGGCTATTAGCAATCAGCCCCAGCATTTT. It is translated as CSASGEGAISNQPQHF.

There are many counts of this clonotype. V and J are TRBV6-5 and TRBJ2-1; 10 bases match TRBD2. V gave up 7 bases and J gave up 4 bases; unmatched junction bases: 13. CDR3 length: 17 residues. Germline CDR1 MNHEY, CDR2 SVGAGI. The CDR3 DNA sequence: TGTGCCAGCAATATACTCGGAGGTAGCGGGGGGTACAATGAGCAGTTCTTC. This encodes CASNILGGSGGYNEQFF.

There are many counts of this clonotype. This rearrangement joins TRBV7-2 to TRBJ2-1; perhaps TRBD2 as D (6 bases). Looked up from germline, CDR1 is SGHTA and CDR2 is FQGNSA. Deletions cut 6 bases from V and 3 bases from J, with 9 bases between. The CDR3 runs 13 residues. The CDR3 region is CASSLDYYNEQFF. The DNA for the CDR3 is TGTGCCAGCAGTTTGGACTACTACAATGAGCAGTTCTTC.

This clonotype came up many times. The chain is built from TRBV5-1 and TRBJ1-6; the match to TRBD1 covers 10 bases. With 5 bases clipped from V and 7 bases from J, the junction kept 3 bases outside the gene matches. Germline-derived CDR1 and CDR2 are SGHRS and YFSETQ. The CDR3 has 14 residues. CDR3 nucleotide sequence: TGCGCCAGCAGAGGGACAGGGGTGAATTCACCCCTCCACTTT. Translation: CASRGTGVNSPLHF. The full variable domain, rest sourced from reference TRBV5-1 and TRBJ1-6, is KAGVTQTPRYLIKTRGQQVTLSCSPISGHRSVSWYQQTPGQGLQFLFEYFSETQRNKGNFPGRFSGRQFSNSRSEMNVSTLELGDSALYLCASRGTGVNSPLHFGNGTRLTVT.

There are a few counts of this clonotype. This chain uses TRBV24-1 with TRBJ2-3; the match to TRBD2 covers 8 bases. CDR3 length equals 17 residues. With V trimmed by 4 bases and J by 2 bases, 10 bases remained unmatched. Germline-derived CDR1 and CDR2 are KGHDR and SFDVKD. CDR3 nucleotides: TGTGCCACCAGTGAATTTCCGGGACTAGAACCCACAGATACGCAGTATTTT. Its translation: CATSEFPGLEPTDTQYF.

This clonotype was seen at least ten times. The chain links TRBV7-9 to TRBJ2-7; D assignment may be TRBD1 or TRBD2 (5 bases each). CDR1 is SEHNR, CDR2 FQNEAQ, per germline (reference sequence). The ends were cut back, 1 base at V and 1 base at J, with 11 bases in the middle. This CDR3 is built from 15 residues. The CDR3 protein is CASSLGLGRSYEQYF. As DNA, the CDR3 is TGTGCCAGCAGCTTAGGCTTGGGACGTTCCTACGAGCAGTACTTC.

This clonotype was seen a handful of times. This rearrangement joins TRBV12-3 or TRBV12-4 to TRBJ1-4; D is uncertain. Trimming took off 6 bases at V and 8 bases at J, with 10 bases between the two ends. The CDR3 runs 12 residues. This chain's CDR3 is CASSISREKLFF. CDR3 bases: TGTGCCAGCAGCATCAGCCGGGAAAAACTGTTTTTT.

This clonotype was seen ten or more times. The rearrangement links TRBV10-3 to TRBJ2-3; possibly TRBD1 or TRBD2 for D (6 bases each). Trimming took off 5 bases at V and 5 bases at J, with 14 bases between the two ends. The germline CDR1 and CDR2 sequences are ENHRY and SYGVKD. CDR3 length: 14 residues. In nucleotides, the CDR3 is TGTGCCATCAGTAGTAGGGGGGCTGAAGATACGCAGTATTTT. Protein: CAISSRGAEDTQYF.

This clonotype occurred a few times. This rearrangement joins TRBV11-2 to TRBJ2-3; TRBD2 matches at 14 bases. The germline V gene has CDR1 SGHAT and CDR2 FQNNGV. Unmatched junction bases numbered 15, after V lost 3 bases and J lost 4 bases. The CDR3 has 20 residues. CDR3 bases: TGTGCCAGCAGCTTTCCGTTTATTGTGGGGACTAGCGGGAGCCCAGATACGCAGTATTTT. Translation gives CASSFPFIVGTSGSPDTQYF.

The sample holds many counts of this clonotype. The chain recombines TRBV9 with TRBJ2-1; the match to TRBD1 covers 9 bases. V was pared by 4 bases and J by 8 bases, with 10 bases of the junction left unmatched. Per the germline V gene, CDR1 is SGDLS and CDR2 is YYNGEE. CDR3 length: 15 residues. CDR3 in DNA: TGTGCCAGCAGCACCGGGACAGGGTGGATCGATGAGCAGTTCTTC. Protein: CASSTGTGWIDEQFF.

This clonotype was detected ten times or more. The CDR3 region has the DNA TGTGCCAGCAGTTCCGCGCGGGCTAACTCCTACGAGCAGTACTTC. Amino acids: CASSSARANSYEQYF. The chain links TRBV6-5 to TRBJ2-7; D may be TRBD2 (5 bases). The germline V and J ends were trimmed by 4 bases and 0 bases, with 13 bases remaining between them. There are 15 residues in the CDR3. Germline CDR1 is MNHEY and CDR2 is SVGAGI.

This clonotype turned up a few times. The chain carries TRBV18 and TRBJ2-5; D may be TRBD2 (5 bases). The V gene's germline CDR1 is KGHSH and CDR2 LQKENI. With 0 bases removed from V and 2 bases from J, the gap between germline ends came to 13 bases. CDR3 length: 16 residues. The CDR3 nucleotides read TGTGCCAGCTCACCACCGCGCGGGCGCTTGCAAGAGACCCAGTACTTC. Encoded protein: CASSPPRGRLQETQYF.